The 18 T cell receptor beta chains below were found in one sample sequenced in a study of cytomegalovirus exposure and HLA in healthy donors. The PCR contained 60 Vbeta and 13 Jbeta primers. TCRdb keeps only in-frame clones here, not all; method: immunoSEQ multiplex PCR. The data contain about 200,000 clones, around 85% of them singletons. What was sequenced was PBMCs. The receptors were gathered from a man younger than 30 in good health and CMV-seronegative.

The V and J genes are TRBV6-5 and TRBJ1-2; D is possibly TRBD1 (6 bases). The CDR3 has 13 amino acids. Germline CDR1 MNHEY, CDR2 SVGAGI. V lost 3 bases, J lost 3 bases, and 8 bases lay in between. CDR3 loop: CASSYYRDYGYTF. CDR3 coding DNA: TGTGCCAGCAGTTATTACAGGGACTATGGCTACACCTTC.

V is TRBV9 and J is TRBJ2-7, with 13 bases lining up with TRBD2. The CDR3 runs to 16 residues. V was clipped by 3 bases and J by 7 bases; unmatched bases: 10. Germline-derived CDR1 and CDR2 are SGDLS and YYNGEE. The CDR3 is CASSEGGTSGIWEQYF. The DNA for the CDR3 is TGTGCCAGCAGCGAAGGGGGGACTAGCGGGATTTGGGAGCAGTACTTC.

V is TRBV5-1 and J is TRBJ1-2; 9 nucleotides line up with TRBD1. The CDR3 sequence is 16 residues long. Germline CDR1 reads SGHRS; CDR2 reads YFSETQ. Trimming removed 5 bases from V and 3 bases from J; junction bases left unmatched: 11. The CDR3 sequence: CASRPGTGTGDYGYTF. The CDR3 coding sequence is TGCGCCAGCAGGCCCGGGACAGGGACGGGAGACTATGGCTACACCTTC.

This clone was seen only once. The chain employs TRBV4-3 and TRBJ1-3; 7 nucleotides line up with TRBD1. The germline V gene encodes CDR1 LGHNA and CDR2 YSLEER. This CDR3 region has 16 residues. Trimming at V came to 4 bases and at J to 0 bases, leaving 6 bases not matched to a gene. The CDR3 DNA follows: TGCGCCAGCAGCCGATCCCGGGACAGCTCTGGAAACACCATATATTTT. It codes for CASSRSRDSSGNTIYF.

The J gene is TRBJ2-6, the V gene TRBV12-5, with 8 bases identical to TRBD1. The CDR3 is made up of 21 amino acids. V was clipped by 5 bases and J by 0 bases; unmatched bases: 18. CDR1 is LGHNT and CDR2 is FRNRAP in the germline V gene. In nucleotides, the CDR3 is TGTGCTAGTGGTCCTAGGGACAGGACAACCCGGTATGACTCTGGGGCCAACGTCCTGACTTTC. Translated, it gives CASGPRDRTTRYDSGANVLTF. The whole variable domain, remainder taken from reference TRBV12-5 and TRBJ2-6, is DARVTQTPRHKVTEMGQEVTMRCQPILGHNTVFWYRQTMMQGLELLAYFRNRAPLDDSGMPKDRFSAEMPDATLATLKIQPSEPRDSAVYFCASGPRDRTTRYDSGANVLTFGAGSRLTVL.

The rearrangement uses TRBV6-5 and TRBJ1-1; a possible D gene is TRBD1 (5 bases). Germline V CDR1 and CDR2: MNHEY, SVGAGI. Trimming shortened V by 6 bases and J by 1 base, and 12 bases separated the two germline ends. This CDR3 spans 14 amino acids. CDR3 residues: CASSRDSRNTEAFF. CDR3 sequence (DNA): TGTGCCAGCAGCCGGGACTCACGGAACACTGAAGCTTTCTTT.

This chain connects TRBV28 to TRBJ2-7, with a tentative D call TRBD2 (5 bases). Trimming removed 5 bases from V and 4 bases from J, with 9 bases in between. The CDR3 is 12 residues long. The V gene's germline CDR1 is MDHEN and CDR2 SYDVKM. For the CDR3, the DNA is TGTGCCAGCAGTCTCGGGATTTACGAGCAGTACTTC. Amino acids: CASSLGIYEQYF.

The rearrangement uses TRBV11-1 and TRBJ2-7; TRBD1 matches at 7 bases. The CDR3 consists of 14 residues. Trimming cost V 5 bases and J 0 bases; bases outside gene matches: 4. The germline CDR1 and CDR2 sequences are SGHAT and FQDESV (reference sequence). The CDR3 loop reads CASSDWDSSYEQYF. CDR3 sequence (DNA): TGTGCCAGCAGCGACTGGGACAGCTCCTACGAGCAGTACTTC.

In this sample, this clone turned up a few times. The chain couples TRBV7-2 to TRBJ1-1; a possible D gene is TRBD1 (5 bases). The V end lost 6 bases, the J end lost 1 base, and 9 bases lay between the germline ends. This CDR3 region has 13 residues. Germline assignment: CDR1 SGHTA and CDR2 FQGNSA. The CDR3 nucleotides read TGTGCCAGCAGTGGGGGGGGGAACACTGAAGCTTTCTTT. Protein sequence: CASSGGGNTEAFF. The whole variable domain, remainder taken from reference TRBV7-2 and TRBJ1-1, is GAGVSQSPSNKVTEKGKDVELRCDPISGHTALYWYRQSLGQGLEFLIYFQGNSAPDKSGLPSDRFSAERTGGSVSTLTIQRTQQEDSAVYLCASSGGGNTEAFFGQGTRLTVV.

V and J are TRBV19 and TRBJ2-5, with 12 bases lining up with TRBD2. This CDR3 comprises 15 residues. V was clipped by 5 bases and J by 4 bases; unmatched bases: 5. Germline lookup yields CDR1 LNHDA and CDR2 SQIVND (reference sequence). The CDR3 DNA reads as TGTGCCAGTAGTCCCCTAGCGGGAGGGTTAGAGACCCAGTACTTC. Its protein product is CASSPLAGGLETQYF.

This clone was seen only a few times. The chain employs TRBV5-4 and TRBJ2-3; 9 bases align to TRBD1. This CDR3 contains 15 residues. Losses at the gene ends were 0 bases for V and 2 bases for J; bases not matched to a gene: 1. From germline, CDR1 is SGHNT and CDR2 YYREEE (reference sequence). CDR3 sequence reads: CASSLGTGATDTQYF. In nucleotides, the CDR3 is TGTGCCAGCAGCTTGGGGACAGGGGCCACAGATACGCAGTATTTT.

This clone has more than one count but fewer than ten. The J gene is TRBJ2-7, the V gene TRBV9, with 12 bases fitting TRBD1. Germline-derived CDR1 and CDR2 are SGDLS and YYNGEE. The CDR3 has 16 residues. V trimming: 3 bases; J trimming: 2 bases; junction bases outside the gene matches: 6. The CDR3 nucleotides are TGTGCCAGCAGCGGGGACAGGGGGCTCTATCCCTACGAGCAGTACTTC. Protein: CASSGDRGLYPYEQYF.

The CDR3 reads CASSSQSGTGLHF. CDR3 DNA: TGCGCCAGCAGCTCTCAATCCGGGACAGGGCTCCACTTT. The rearrangement joins TRBV4-3 to TRBJ1-6; 9 nucleotides agree with TRBD1. Germline CDR1 LGHNA, CDR2 YSLEER. This CDR3 is 13 amino acids long. With 5 bases clipped from V and 16 bases from J, the junction kept 9 bases outside the gene matches.

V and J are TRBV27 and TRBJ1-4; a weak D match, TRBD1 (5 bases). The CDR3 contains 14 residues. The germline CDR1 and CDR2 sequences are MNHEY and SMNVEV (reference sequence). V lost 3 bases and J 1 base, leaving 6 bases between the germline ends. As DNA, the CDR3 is TGTGCCAGCAGTTTTCAGGGAACTAATGAAAAACTGTTTTTT. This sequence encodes CASSFQGTNEKLFF.

CDR3 protein: CAWSEERDTEAFF. As DNA, the CDR3 is TGTGCCTGGAGTGAGGAGCGGGACACTGAAGCTTTCTTT. The chain recombines TRBV30 with TRBJ1-1, with unresolved D. The CDR3 has 13 amino acids. V was trimmed by 1 base and J by 3 bases, leaving 9 bases between them. CDR1 is GTSNPN, CDR2 SVGIG, per germline (reference sequence).

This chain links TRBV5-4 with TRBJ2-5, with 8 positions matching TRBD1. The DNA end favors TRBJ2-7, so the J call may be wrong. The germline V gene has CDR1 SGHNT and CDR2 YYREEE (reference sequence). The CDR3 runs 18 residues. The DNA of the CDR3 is TGTGCCAGCAGCTTCAGACAGGGGTCGATCTCCTGGGACTACGAGCAGTACTTC. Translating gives CASSFRQGSISWDYEQYF.

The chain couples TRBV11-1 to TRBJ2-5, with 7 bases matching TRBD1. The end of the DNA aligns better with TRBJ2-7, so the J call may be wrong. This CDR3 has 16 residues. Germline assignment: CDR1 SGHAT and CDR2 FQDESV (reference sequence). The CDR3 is CASSPSRDSRSYEQYF. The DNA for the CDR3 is TGTGCCAGCAGCCCAAGTCGGGACAGCCGTTCCTACGAGCAGTACTTC.

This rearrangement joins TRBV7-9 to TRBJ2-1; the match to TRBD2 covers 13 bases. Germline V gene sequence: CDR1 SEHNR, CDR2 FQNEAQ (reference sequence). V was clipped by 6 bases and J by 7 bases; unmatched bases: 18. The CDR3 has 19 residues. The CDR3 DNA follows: TGTGCCAGCAGGTCCACTAGCGGGAGGGCCCCGGACCTCCCAAATGAGCAGTTCTTC. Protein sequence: CASRSTSGRAPDLPNEQFF. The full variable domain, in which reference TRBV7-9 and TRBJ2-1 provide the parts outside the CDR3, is DTGVSQNPRHKITKRGQNVTFRCDPISEHNRLYWYRQTLGQGPEFLTYFQNEAQLEKSRLLSDRFSAERPKGSFSTLEIQRTEQGDSAMYLCASRSTSGRAPDLPNEQFFGPGTRLTVL.